The entry below describes one T cell receptor (beta chain). Antigen unknown. At one of its ends the junction is not consistent with the germline gene, which may arise from a read error. The data belong to a study of tumor-infiltrating lymphocytes in primary liver carcinoma. The wider study: Men as well as women, aged 30 to 69 years, made up the patients. Read depth, roughly 3.65 to 8 million productive TCRbeta reads, did not differ significantly between tissues.

Study conclusions and caveats: Compared with blood, tumor repertoires held significantly more in their top 250 clones.

The researchers produced TCR beta cDNA from roughly 500 ng total RNA with a constant-region primer. A slightly modified ARM-PCR protocol with three nested multiplex PCR rounds produced these TCR beta libraries. TRBV1-TRBV30 forward primers paired with a C-beta reverse primer were used in the first two PCR rounds, which ran roughly 11 cycles each. One entry per CDR3 protein, called by TCRdb with MiXCR from the multiplex PCR reads. The data hold more than 95,000 distinct CDR3 sequences, with around 84% observed a single time. The germline gives CDR1 SEHNR, CDR2 FQNEAQ (reference sequence). The length of the CDR3 is 15 residues. Investigators took RNA and DNA out together from 20-30 mg of unsorted bulk tissue. Patients had primary liver carcinoma treated by surgical resection.

Specimen: liver tumor tissue from sampling region 3. Subset defined: tumor region T3, left-lateral pole. V usage is TRBV7-9 and J usage is TRBJ2-1; possible D gene TRBD1, 5 bases. The TCR originated in a man aged 40-49 years with primary liver carcinoma and hepatitis B virus infection. In DNA, the CDR3 is TGTGCCAGCAGTGACAGTTTATCCGAAAACAACGAGCAACTCTTC. This encodes CASSDSLSENNEQLF.